This T cell receptor (beta chain) stems from a study of T cell changes during pregnancy in multiple sclerosis. This clone was found once. TCRdb's table, derived via immunoSEQ multiplex PCR, lists solely in-frame clones and lacks some. The data hold about 100,000 clones, with approximately 91% observed a single time. Between the trimmed V and J ends, which lost 5 bases and 0 bases, there was a span of 14 bases. CDR3 length: 17 residues. CDR1 is SGHVS, CDR2 FNYEAQ, per germline. This sequence originates from a female donor with multiple sclerosis, enrolled in a pregnancy study. The chain recombines TRBV7-6 with TRBJ2-6; D not resolved. The sample was peripheral blood, taken in the second trimester of pregnancy. The CDR3: CASSPPHGDSGANVLTF. CDR3 bases: TGTGCCAGCAGCCCGCCTCACGGTGACTCTGGGGCCAACGTCCTGACTTTC.